Shown below are 21 T cell receptor beta chains from a single sample sequenced in a study of cytotoxic CD8 clonotypes in ibrutinib-treated CLL. Some clones are missing from TCRdb's copy, which holds only in-frame ones; the method was immunoSEQ multiplex PCR. Of just over 200,000 clones in the sample, around 70% were seen once. The material was PBMCs, obtained after 12 months of ibrutinib treatment. The origin of the receptors is a human donor with chronic lymphocytic leukemia.

This clone was detected a few times. The chain carries TRBV29-1 and TRBJ1-2; D uncertain. The V end lost 4 bases, the J end lost 7 bases, and 4 bases lay between the germline ends. The CDR3 is 9 residues long. Germline V gives CDR1 SQVTM, CDR2 ANQGSEA. The CDR3 nucleotides are TGCAGCGTTGGGGGTGGCTACACCTTC. Residues: CSVGGGYTF.

The chain links TRBV27 to TRBJ2-7; no clear D gene. Germline CDR1 reads MNHEY; CDR2 reads SMNVEV (reference sequence). This CDR3 contains 10 residues. Trimming took 5 bases from V and 2 from J, leaving 1 base between them. DNA of the CDR3: TGTGCCAGCAGTACCTACGAGCAGTACTTC. This encodes CASSTYEQYF.

The chain is built from TRBV5-1 and TRBJ2-3; D is possibly TRBD1 (6 bases). CDR1 is SGHRS, CDR2 YFSETQ, per germline. V gave up 0 bases and J gave up 5 bases, with 10 bases separating them. This CDR3 comprises 14 residues. CDR3 protein: CASSLEGVGDTQYF. The CDR3 DNA reads as TGCGCCAGCAGCTTGGAGGGGGTAGGAGATACGCAGTATTTT.

The chain couples TRBV7-9 to TRBJ1-1; maybe TRBD1 (5 bases). Germline values: CDR1 SEHNR, CDR2 FQNEAQ (reference sequence). The CDR3 has 14 residues. V gave up 8 bases and J gave up 1 base, with 14 bases separating them. CDR3 sequence (DNA): TGTGCCAGCCTCATCGGGGACGGGAACACTGAAGCTTTCTTT. Translation: CASLIGDGNTEAFF.

This chain links TRBV9 with TRBJ2-3, with TRBD1 matching over 7 bases. V dropped 3 bases and J dropped 2; count of bases not matched to a gene: 9. This CDR3 is built from 16 residues. The V gene's germline CDR1 is SGDLS and CDR2 YYNGEE. This CDR3 reads CASSAAGTDYTDTQYF. CDR3 nucleotide sequence: TGTGCCAGCAGCGCCGCCGGGACAGACTACACAGATACGCAGTATTTT.

This clone appeared a few times. The chain couples TRBV30 to TRBJ1-1; D unclear. Trimming took 0 bases from V and 8 from J, leaving 7 bases between them. The CDR3 runs to 11 residues. CDR1 GTSNPN and CDR2 SVGIG come from the germline V gene (reference sequence). CDR3 amino acids: CAWSVFPEAFF. In DNA form, the CDR3 reads TGTGCCTGGAGTGTTTTCCCCGAAGCTTTCTTT.

This clone was detected a few times. The rearrangement joins TRBV5-4 to TRBJ1-2, with 10 bases that match TRBD1. The CDR3 covers 15 residues. Trimming cost V 7 bases and J 4 bases; bases outside gene matches: 10. Per the germline V gene, CDR1 is SGHNT and CDR2 is YYREEE (reference sequence). The CDR3 sequence is CASSPGGTGVYGYTF. The CDR3 nucleotides are TGTGCCAGCTCTCCGGGGGGGACAGGGGTCTATGGCTACACCTTC.

This clone came up once. The chain links TRBV6-5 to TRBJ2-7; 11 positions agree with TRBD2. Per the germline V gene, CDR1 is MNHEY and CDR2 is SVGAGI. V lost 4 bases and J lost 7; bases outside the gene matches: 9. The CDR3 totals 15 residues. CDR3: CASSSLRLAGSEQYF. The CDR3 DNA reads TGTGCCAGCAGTTCTTTGAGACTAGCGGGAAGTGAGCAGTACTTC.

The genes are TRBV2 and TRBJ1-1; D remains ambiguous. The CDR3 totals 14 residues. V was clipped by 2 bases and J by 0 bases, with 7 bases between them. The V gene's germline CDR1 is SNHLY and CDR2 FYNNEI. Here the CDR3 reads CASSERHMNTEAFF. The CDR3 DNA is TGTGCCAGCAGTGAAAGGCACATGAACACTGAAGCTTTCTTT.

This rearrangement joins TRBV25-1 to TRBJ2-7; D is undetermined. This CDR3 has 13 residues. Trimming stripped 5 bases from V and 0 bases from J, with 8 bases between. In germline, CDR1 is MGHDK, CDR2 SYGVNS. Written as DNA, the CDR3 is TGTGCCAGCAGTCGCTTGAGCTCCTACGAGCAGTACTTC. Translating gives CASSRLSSYEQYF.

This clone turned up a few times. This sequence joins TRBV5-1 and TRBJ2-7, with 10 bases aligning to TRBD1. The V gene's germline CDR1 is SGHRS and CDR2 YFSETQ. Trimming took 0 bases from V and 2 from J; bases not matched to a gene: 2. CDR3 length: 15 residues. Here the CDR3 reads CASSLAGTGAYEQYF. DNA of the CDR3: TGCGCCAGCAGCTTGGCGGGGACAGGGGCCTACGAGCAGTACTTC. Full variable domain (rest looked up from reference TRBV5-1 and TRBJ2-7): KAGVTQTPRYLIKTRGQQVTLSCSPISGHRSVSWYQQTPGQGLQFLFEYFSETQRNKGNFPGRFSGRQFSNSRSEMNVSTLELGDSALYLCASSLAGTGAYEQYFGPGTRLTVT.

The rearrangement links TRBV7-8 to TRBJ2-6; 11 bases are a match to TRBD2. The V gene's germline CDR1 is SGHVS and CDR2 FQNEAQ. With 5 bases clipped from V and 0 bases from J, the junction kept 6 bases outside the gene matches. The CDR3 totals 18 residues. The chain's CDR3 is CASSGLAGGFSGANVLTF. In DNA form, the CDR3 reads TGTGCCAGCAGCGGCCTAGCGGGGGGCTTCTCTGGGGCCAACGTCCTGACTTTC.

In this sample, this clone turned up a few times. This rearrangement joins TRBV19 to TRBJ2-7, with 14 nucleotides matching TRBD2. CDR1 LNHDA and CDR2 SQIVND come from the germline V gene (reference sequence). This CDR3 contains 14 residues. V lost 6 bases and J lost 4; bases outside the gene matches: 2. The CDR3 sequence is CASSGLAGGYEQYF. The CDR3 DNA reads TGTGCCAGTAGCGGACTAGCGGGAGGTTACGAGCAGTACTTC.

The genes are TRBV2 and TRBJ2-6; 9 positions match TRBD1. The CDR3 totals 19 residues. Per the germline V gene, CDR1 is SNHLY and CDR2 is FYNNEI. After removal of 1 base from V and 3 bases from J, the junction contained 10 bases not matched to a gene. CDR3 sequence (DNA): TGTGCCAGCAGTGAAGTCGGGACAGGGTTTTCTCTTGGGGCCAACGTCCTGACTTTC. Translation gives CASSEVGTGFSLGANVLTF.

V and J are TRBV28 and TRBJ1-5, with D tentatively TRBD1 (5 bases). Per germline, CDR1 MDHEN and CDR2 SYDVKM. V lost 4 bases, J lost 3 bases, and 13 bases lay in between. This CDR3 contains 15 residues. Written as DNA, the CDR3 is TGTGCCAGCAGTTCCCGGGACGGCGACAATCAGCCCCAGCATTTT. The encoded protein is CASSSRDGDNQPQHF.

V gene TRBV5-1 combines with J gene TRBJ2-2; D gene unclear. The CDR3 is 13 amino acids. From germline, CDR1 is SGHRS and CDR2 YFSETQ. The V and J ends lost 3 bases and 4 bases respectively, with 7 bases between them. CDR3 protein: CASSSHSTGELFF. CDR3 nucleotide sequence: TGCGCCAGCAGCTCACACTCCACCGGGGAGCTGTTTTTT.

The sample holds one count of this clone. The chain is built from TRBV5-6 and TRBJ1-5, with 9 bases matching TRBD1. Germline CDR1 is SGHDT and CDR2 is YYEEEE. V was clipped by 4 bases and J by 6 bases; unmatched bases: 5. This CDR3 has 14 residues. The CDR3 DNA is TGTGCCAGCAGCCCGGACAGGGGCCGTCAGCCCCAGCATTTT. Protein product: CASSPDRGRQPQHF.

This sequence joins TRBV25-1 and TRBJ2-1, with TRBD2 matching 7 bases. The germline gives CDR1 MGHDK, CDR2 SYGVNS. CDR3 length equals 15 residues. J gave up 6 bases and V 7 bases, and 12 bases lay outside the gene matches. The CDR3, as DNA: TGTGCCAGCACCCCATCGGGACTATCCCTCAATGAGCAGTTCTTC. Amino acids: CASTPSGLSLNEQFF.

This clone has just a few counts. J is TRBJ1-5 and V is TRBV7-8, with D possibly matching TRBD1 (6 bases). V lost 4 bases and J 5 bases, leaving 12 bases between the germline ends. This CDR3 comprises 14 residues. Looked up from germline, CDR1 is SGHVS and CDR2 is FQNEAQ. The CDR3 coding sequence is TGTGCCAGCAGCTCGAACACAGGGTATCAGCCCCAGCATTTT. Translation gives CASSSNTGYQPQHF.

The chain recombines TRBV5-1 with TRBJ2-1; 12 bases are shared with TRBD2. This CDR3 region has 15 residues. V lost 4 bases and J lost 7; bases outside the gene matches: 6. Germline CDR1 reads SGHRS; CDR2 reads YFSETQ. The DNA for the CDR3 is TGCGCCAGCAGCCTTACTAGCGGGGGGCCTAATGAGCAGTTCTTC. Amino acid sequence: CASSLTSGGPNEQFF.

This rearrangement joins TRBV30 to TRBJ2-5; D is unresolved. The CDR3 covers 15 residues. Between the trimmed V and J ends, which lost 1 base and 2 bases, there was a span of 14 bases. Germline CDR1 reads GTSNPN; CDR2 reads SVGIG (reference sequence). This CDR3 is CAWSGGLVSQETQYF. CDR3 DNA sequence: TGTGCCTGGAGTGGCGGTCTGGTGTCACAAGAGACCCAGTACTTC.